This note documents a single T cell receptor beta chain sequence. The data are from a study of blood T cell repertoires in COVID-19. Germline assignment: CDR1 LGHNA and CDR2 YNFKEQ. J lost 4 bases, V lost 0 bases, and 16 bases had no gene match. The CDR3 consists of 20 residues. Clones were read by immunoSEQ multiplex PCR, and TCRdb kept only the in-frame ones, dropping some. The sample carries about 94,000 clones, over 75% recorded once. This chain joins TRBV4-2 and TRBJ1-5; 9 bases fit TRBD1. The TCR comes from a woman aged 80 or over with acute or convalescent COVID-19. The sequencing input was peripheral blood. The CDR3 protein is CASSQDGQGNAGVVNQPQHF. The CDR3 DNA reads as TGTGCCAGCAGCCAAGACGGACAGGGGAACGCAGGAGTGGTTAATCAGCCCCAGCATTTT.